This record looks at one T cell receptor (beta chain) sequence and its context. Germline assignment: CDR1 MNHEY and CDR2 SVGAGI. The CDR3 is 15 residues long. The trim removed 2 bases at V and 4 bases at J, leaving 5 bases unmatched. This entry belongs to a study of T cells after yellow fever vaccination. TCRdb re-called the 5' RACE reads through MiXCR, storing one row per CDR3 protein. The repertoire holds about 580,000 distinct CDR3 sequences, with approximately 16% as singletons. The rearrangement joins TRBV6-5 to TRBJ1-1; 9 positions agree with TRBD1. The sequence came from a man between 18 and 29 years old who received the YFV17D yellow fever vaccine. Specimen: PBMCs, collected 4 to 5 days after the first yellow fever vaccination. The CDR3 spells CASSYRNRGRTEAFF. The CDR3 DNA reads as TGTGCCAGCAGTTACAGGAACAGGGGGCGCACTGAAGCTTTCTTT.